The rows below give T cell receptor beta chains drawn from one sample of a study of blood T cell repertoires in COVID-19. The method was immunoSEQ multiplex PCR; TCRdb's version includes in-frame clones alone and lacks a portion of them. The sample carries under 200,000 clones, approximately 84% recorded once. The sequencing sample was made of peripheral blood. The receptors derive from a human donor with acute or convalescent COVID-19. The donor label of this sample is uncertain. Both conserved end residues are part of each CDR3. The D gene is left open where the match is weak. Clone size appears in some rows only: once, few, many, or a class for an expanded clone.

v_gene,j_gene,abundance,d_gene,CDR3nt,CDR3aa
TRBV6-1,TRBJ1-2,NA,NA,TGTGCCAGCAGTGTGGCGGAGGGTCGCAGCATAGGTGGCTACACCTTC,CASSVAEGRSIGGYTF
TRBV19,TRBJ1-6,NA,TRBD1,TGTGCCAGTAAGGACAGGGGTGATTCACCCCTCCACTTT,CASKDRGDSPLHF
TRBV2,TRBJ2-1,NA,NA,TGTGCCAGTAAGCCAGGGACACTAGACAATGAGCAGTTCTTC,CASKPGTLDNEQFF
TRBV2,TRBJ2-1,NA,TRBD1,TGTGCCAGCAGTCCGGACAGGTCATACTACAATGAGCAGTTCTTC,CASSPDRSYYNEQFF
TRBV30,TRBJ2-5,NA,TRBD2,TGTGCCTGGAGGGGGGCGGGGGGCTTGGAGACCCAGTACTTC,CAWRGAGGLETQYF
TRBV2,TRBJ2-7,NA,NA,TGTGCCAGCTCACAGGGCGCAGCCTACGAGCAGTACTTC,CASSQGAAYEQYF
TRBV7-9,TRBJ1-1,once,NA,TGTGCCAGCAGCTTAGAAGAGCCGATGAACACTGAAGCTTTCTTT,CASSLEEPMNTEAFF
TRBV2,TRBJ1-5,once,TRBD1,TGTGCCAGCAGCCGGACAGGGGGCGAAGGTCAGCCCCAGCATTTT,CASSRTGGEGQPQHF
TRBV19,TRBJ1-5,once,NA,TGTGCCAGTAGAGGGGACTATAATCAGCCCCAGCATTTT,CASRGDYNQPQHF
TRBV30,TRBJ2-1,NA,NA,TGTGCCTGGAGTGTAGGTGGGGCCAGACGCTCCTACAATGAGCAGTTCTTC,CAWSVGGARRSYNEQFF
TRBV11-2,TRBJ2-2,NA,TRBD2,TGTGCCAGCAGCCTTCGGACTAGCGGGAGCACCGGGGAGCTGTTTTTT,CASSLRTSGSTGELFF
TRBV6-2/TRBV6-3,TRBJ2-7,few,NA,TGTGCCAGCAGTCACGAACTAGGCGAGCAGTACTTC,CASSHELGEQYF
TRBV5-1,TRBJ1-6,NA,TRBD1,TGCGCCAGCAGCTCAGACAGGGATAATTCACCCCTCCACTTT,CASSSDRDNSPLHF
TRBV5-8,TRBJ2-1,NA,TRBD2,TGTGCCAGCAGCTTGATGCGGGAGGGCCGGTCCTACAATGAGCAGTTCTTC,CASSLMREGRSYNEQFF
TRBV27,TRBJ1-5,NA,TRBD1,TGTGCCAGCAGTTCGGACAGGGGGAATCAGCCCCAGCATTTT,CASSSDRGNQPQHF
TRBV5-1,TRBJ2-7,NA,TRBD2,TGCGCCAGCAGTCCGGGAGGGGTTTTATACGAGCAGTACTTC,CASSPGGVLYEQYF
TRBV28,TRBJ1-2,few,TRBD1,TGTGCCAGCAGTTTTTCCGGGACAGGGGCCCCCTATGGCTACACCTTC,CASSFSGTGAPYGYTF
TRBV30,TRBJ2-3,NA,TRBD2,TGTGCCTGGAGTCGGGGGGGTCAGGGCACAGATACGCAGTATTTT,CAWSRGGQGTDTQYF
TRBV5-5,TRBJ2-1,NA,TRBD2,TGTGCCAGCAGCACAGGACTAGCGGGAGTCAGCTCCTACAATGAGCAGTTCTTC,CASSTGLAGVSSYNEQFF
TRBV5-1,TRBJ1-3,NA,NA,TGCGCCAGCAGCTTCGCGGGGGATTCCTCTGGAAACACCATATATTTT,CASSFAGDSSGNTIYF
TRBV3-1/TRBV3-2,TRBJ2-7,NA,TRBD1,TGTGCCAGCAGCCAGAGGGACAGGGGGCCTCAGTACTTC,CASSQRDRGPQYF
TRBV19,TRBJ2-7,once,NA,TGTGCCAGTAGCCTCCAGGCGACAGAGTCCTACGAGCAGTACTTC,CASSLQATESYEQYF
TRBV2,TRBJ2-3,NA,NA,TGTGCCAGCAGTCCGCTAAGCCCAGATACGCAGTATTTT,CASSPLSPDTQYF
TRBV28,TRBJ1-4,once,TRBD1,TGTGCCAGCAGTGCCCCCGGGACAGGACTTGAAAAACTGTTTTTT,CASSAPGTGLEKLFF
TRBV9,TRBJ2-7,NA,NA,TGTGCCAGCAGCGCCACCTCACAGTCCTACGAGCAGTACTTC,CASSATSQSYEQYF
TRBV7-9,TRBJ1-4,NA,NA,TGTGCCAGCAGCTTGGTAACAGGGACTAATGAAAAACTGTTTTTT,CASSLVTGTNEKLFF
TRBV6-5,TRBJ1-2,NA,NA,TGTGCCAGCATCGGCCGGCACAACACTATCTATGGCTACACCTTC,CASIGRHNTIYGYTF
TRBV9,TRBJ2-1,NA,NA,TGTGCCAGCAGCGTAGCTACTGTCGGGGAGCAGTTCTTC,CASSVATVGEQFF
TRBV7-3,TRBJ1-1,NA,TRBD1,TGTGCCAGCAGCCAGACAGGGGGCGCAGGGAACACTGAAGCTTTCTTT,CASSQTGGAGNTEAFF
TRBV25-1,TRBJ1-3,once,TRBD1,TGTGCCAGCAGCCAGGGGGGCTCTGGAAACACCATATATTTT,CASSQGGSGNTIYF
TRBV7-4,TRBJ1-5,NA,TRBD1,TGTGCCAGCAGCTCCAGACAGGGATGGTTTAGCAATCAGCCCCAGCATTTT,CASSSRQGWFSNQPQHF
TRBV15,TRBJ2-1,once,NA,TGTGCCACCAGCGGGCTATACAATGAGCAGTTCTTC,CATSGLYNEQFF
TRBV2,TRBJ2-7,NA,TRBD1,TGTGCCAGCAGTAAAGTAGTAGGACAGGGGGCCCTAACCTCCTACGAGCAGTACTTC,CASSKVVGQGALTSYEQYF
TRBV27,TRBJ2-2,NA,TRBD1,TGTGCCAGCAGCCCCCGGGACAGGGGAGGCGGCGGGGAGCTGTTTTTT,CASSPRDRGGGGELFF
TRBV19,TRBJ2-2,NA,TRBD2,TGTGCCAGCCACAAGGGAGGGGCCGCCGCGGTGACCGGGGAGCTGTTTTTT,CASHKGGAAAVTGELFF